Detailed here is one TCR beta chain. In the original workflow: Quantification of nucleated cells was approximated via reference gene primer amplification. TCRdb keeps only in-frame clones here, not all; method: immunoSEQ multiplex PCR. V and J calls and clone size come straight from that table; D and trimming were deduced from the DNA. The sample includes just under 60,000 clones, 70% to 85% of them seen just once. The data derive from a study of blood T cell repertoires in COVID-19. Turning to the study itself: The United States, Italy and Spain were the sources of the acute and convalescent COVID-19 samples. PBMCs, B-cell-depleted T cells, or T cells provided the cDNA or gDNA that made up the material.

Sequencing input: peripheral blood. The receptor's source is a man older than 75 with acute or convalescent COVID-19.

CDR3 loop: CASSLGAGAVYNEQFF. The CDR3, as DNA: TGCGCCAGCAGCTTGGGGGCGGGAGCGGTCTACAATGAGCAGTTCTTC. V is TRBV5-1 and J is TRBJ2-1; TRBD2 matches 7 bases. With V trimmed by 0 bases and J by 3 bases, 6 bases remained unmatched. The germline V gene has CDR1 SGHRS and CDR2 YFSETQ. The CDR3 totals 16 residues.